The rows below give T cell receptor beta chains drawn from one sample of a study of beta chain features in type 1 diabetes. Using immunoSEQ multiplex PCR, the repertoire was profiled, and TCRdb retains in-frame clones only, with some absent. This sample has around 310,000 clones; around an eighth occur once, and the top ten carry about 0.016%. Sample: naive CD4+ T cells from blood. These receptors were collected from a woman under 30 with type 1 diabetes. CDR3s include the opening cysteine and the closing phenylalanine or tryptophan. D genes are given only for firm matches. Clone size is shown for a subset of rows, as once, few, many or a class of expanded clone.

abundance,v_gene,d_gene,j_gene,CDR3aa,CDR3nt
few,TRBV30,.,TRBJ2-6,CAWTEAGANVLTF,TGTGCCTGGACGGAGGCTGGGGCCAACGTCCTGACTTTC
few,TRBV7-9,TRBD2,TRBJ2-5,CASSLGRTSGRGETQYF,TGTGCCAGCAGCTTAGGACGGACTAGCGGGCGGGGAGAGACCCAGTACTTC
few,TRBV6-6,.,TRBJ1-2,CASSYRGGYTF,TGTGCCAGCAGTTACAGGGGTGGCTACACCTTC
few,TRBV5-1,.,TRBJ1-2,CASSLAELYPSDGYTF,TGCGCCAGCAGCTTGGCCGAACTCTATCCGAGCGATGGCTACACCTTC
once,TRBV7-2,TRBD1,TRBJ2-3,CASSLRQGKTDTQYF,TGTGCCAGCAGCTTACGACAGGGAAAGACAGATACGCAGTATTTT
few,TRBV11-3,.,TRBJ2-5,CASSLRRQETQYF,TGTGCCAGCAGCTTAAGGAGGCAAGAGACCCAGTACTTC
few,TRBV7-3,TRBD1,TRBJ1-2,CASSLGRTGDYGYTF,TGTGCCAGCAGCTTAGGACGGACAGGGGATTATGGCTACACCTTC
few,TRBV9,TRBD2,TRBJ2-1,CASSVSSTSAEQFF,TGTGCCAGCAGCGTATCCTCGACTAGCGCGGAGCAGTTCTTC
.,TRBV2,TRBD1,TRBJ1-5,CASTRDRAYSNQPQHF,TGTGCCAGCACCCGGGACAGGGCTTATAGCAATCAGCCCCAGCATTTT
few,TRBV7-2,.,TRBJ2-1,CASSLRGRTAYNEQFF,TGTGCCAGCAGCTTACGAGGGAGGACGGCCTACAATGAGCAGTTCTTC
.,TRBV7-2,TRBD2,TRBJ2-5,CASSLLGAGGPETQYF,TGTGCCAGCAGCCTCCTCGGAGCGGGAGGGCCGGAGACCCAGTACTTC
.,TRBV18,.,TRBJ2-7,CASSPQPFYEQYF,TGTGCCAGCTCACCACAGCCATTTTACGAGCAGTACTTC
.,TRBV29-1,TRBD1,TRBJ1-2,CSARGWTGNYGYTF,TGCAGCGCTAGGGGTTGGACAGGGAACTATGGCTACACCTTC
few,TRBV5-1,TRBD2,TRBJ2-2,CASSQLAGDGSGELFF,TGCGCCAGCAGTCAACTAGCGGGAGATGGTTCCGGGGAGCTGTTTTTT
.,TRBV7-9,.,TRBJ1-1,CASSPGLLNTEAFF,TGTGCCAGCAGCCCCGGACTCTTGAACACTGAAGCTTTCTTT
.,TRBV7-2,TRBD1,TRBJ1-1,CASSYQQGTEAFF,TGTGCCAGCAGCTACCAACAGGGGACTGAAGCTTTCTTT
.,TRBV19,.,TRBJ1-1,CASSIRGSEAFF,TGTGCCAGTAGTATCCGGGGAAGTGAAGCTTTCTTT
few,TRBV18,.,TRBJ2-7,CASSPGSTRAYEQYF,TGTGCCAGCTCACCAGGGTCCACCAGGGCCTACGAGCAGTACTTC
few,TRBV7-3,.,TRBJ2-1,CASSPYRESNEQFF,TGTGCCAGCAGCCCCTACAGGGAATCGAATGAGCAGTTCTTC
few,TRBV27,.,TRBJ2-1,CASSLEGTPYNEQFF,TGTGCCAGCAGTTTGGAGGGAACCCCCTACAATGAGCAGTTCTTC
.,TRBV27,TRBD2,TRBJ2-1,CASRRRVAGVDEQFF,TGTGCCAGCAGGCGTCGAGTGGCGGGAGTAGATGAGCAGTTCTTC
.,TRBV27,.,TRBJ1-1,CASRTLREDTEAFF,TGTGCCAGCAGGACGTTAAGGGAGGACACTGAAGCTTTCTTT
.,TRBV7-2,.,TRBJ2-3,CASSPARGTQYF,TGTGCCAGCAGCCCTGCTAGGGGTACGCAGTATTTT
few,TRBV11-3,TRBD2,TRBJ2-1,CASSLGGTINEQFF,TGTGCCAGCAGCTTAGGTGGGACTATCAATGAGCAGTTCTTC
.,TRBV4-2,TRBD2,TRBJ2-1,CASSQGLAGSSYNEQFF,TGTGCCAGCAGCCAAGGACTAGCGGGATCCTCCTACAATGAGCAGTTCTTC
.,TRBV6-5,TRBD1,TRBJ1-2,CASSPPGTGSYTF,TGTGCCAGCAGCCCGCCCGGGACAGGGAGCTACACCTTC
few,TRBV4-1,.,TRBJ1-4,CASSQDKSGTTNEKLFF,TGCGCCAGCAGCCAAGATAAGTCCGGGACAACTAATGAAAAACTGTTTTTT
few,TRBV6-1,TRBD1,TRBJ2-7,CASSEPGQGAYEQYF,TGTGCCAGCAGTGAACCGGGACAGGGAGCCTACGAGCAGTACTTC
few,TRBV7-9,.,TRBJ2-3,CASSLVPSTDTQYF,TGTGCCAGCAGCTTAGTCCCTAGCACAGATACGCAGTATTTT
.,TRBV6-5,.,TRBJ2-3,CASSYKGGTDTQYF,TGTGCCAGCAGTTACAAAGGGGGCACAGATACGCAGTATTTT
.,TRBV7-9,.,TRBJ1-2,CASSSVKGNYGYTF,TGTGCCAGCAGCTCTGTGAAGGGGAACTATGGCTACACCTTC
few,TRBV7-9,.,TRBJ2-2,CASSLRAGELFF,TGTGCCAGCAGCTTACGGGCCGGGGAGCTGTTTTTT